The 10 T cell receptor beta chains below all came from one sample that was sequenced in a study of monozygotic twins with inflammatory bowel disease. From the 5' RACE reads, TCRdb lists one entry per CDR3 protein and no DNA. The repertoire table contains roughly 330,000 distinct CDR3 sequences. The specimen sequenced was blood. Receptors were obtained from a human donor with ulcerative colitis or Crohn's disease, or a healthy co-twin of an affected twin (not recorded which).

This chain links TRBV18 with TRBJ1-1; checking the TCRdb D call of TRBD1 is not possible without DNA. In germline, CDR1 is KGHSH, CDR2 LQKENI. The CDR3 contains 14 residues. The CDR3 sequence is CASSHSAGGTEAFF.

The chain is built from TRBV15 and TRBJ1-5; TCRdb reports TRBD1, a call that lacks DNA to check it against. The CDR3 spans 16 residues. CDR1 LNHNV and CDR2 YYDKDF come from the germline V gene (reference sequence). CDR3 sequence: CATSRGWGGSNQPQHF.

This chain joins TRBV6-5 and TRBJ2-7. CDR3 size: 11 residues. Germline values: CDR1 MNHEY, CDR2 SVGAGI. CDR3 residues: CASTIGYEQYF.

V usage is TRBV10-3 and J usage is TRBJ2-5. This CDR3 is built from 14 residues. Germline V gene data show CDR1 as ENHRY and CDR2 as SYGVKD. The CDR3 spells CAISESWGQETQYF.

The chain recombines TRBV19 with TRBJ2-6; the D gene TCRdb calls, TRBD1, cannot be checked with no DNA. CDR1 LNHDA and CDR2 SQIVND come from the germline V gene (reference sequence). The CDR3 is 17 residues long. CDR3 residues: CASIDAGQLPGANVLTF.

The rearrangement uses TRBV10-2 and TRBJ2-3; with no DNA, the TCRdb D assignment of TRBD2 cannot be verified. Germline V gene sequence: CDR1 WSHSY, CDR2 SAAADI. The CDR3 spans 16 residues. CDR3 protein: CASSEWTSGGTDTQYF.

The V gene is TRBV7-3, the J gene TRBJ2-3; TCRdb's assignment of TRBD2 cannot be checked, as there is no DNA. Germline CDR1 is SGHTA and CDR2 is FQGTGA. The CDR3 is 15 amino acids. CDR3 residues: CASSLGGTSEDTQYF.

J is TRBJ1-2 and V is TRBV6-1; as DNA is missing, the TRBD1 call by TCRdb cannot be tested. The V gene's germline CDR1 is MNHNS and CDR2 SASEGT. The CDR3 totals 18 residues. The chain's CDR3 is CASSEAPEGDSPNYGYTF.

This chain joins TRBV15 and TRBJ2-5; there is no DNA to check the TCRdb D call of TRBD2. This CDR3 spans 13 amino acids. Germline V gene lookup returns CDR1 LNHNV and CDR2 YYDKDF (reference sequence). The CDR3 is CATSQGLQETQYF.

This chain joins TRBV4-2 and TRBJ2-5; TCRdb designates TRBD1, a call that cannot be tested without DNA. Germline CDR1 reads LGHNA; CDR2 reads YNFKEQ. The CDR3 has 16 amino acids. This chain's CDR3 is CASSQDFGQGGQTQYF.